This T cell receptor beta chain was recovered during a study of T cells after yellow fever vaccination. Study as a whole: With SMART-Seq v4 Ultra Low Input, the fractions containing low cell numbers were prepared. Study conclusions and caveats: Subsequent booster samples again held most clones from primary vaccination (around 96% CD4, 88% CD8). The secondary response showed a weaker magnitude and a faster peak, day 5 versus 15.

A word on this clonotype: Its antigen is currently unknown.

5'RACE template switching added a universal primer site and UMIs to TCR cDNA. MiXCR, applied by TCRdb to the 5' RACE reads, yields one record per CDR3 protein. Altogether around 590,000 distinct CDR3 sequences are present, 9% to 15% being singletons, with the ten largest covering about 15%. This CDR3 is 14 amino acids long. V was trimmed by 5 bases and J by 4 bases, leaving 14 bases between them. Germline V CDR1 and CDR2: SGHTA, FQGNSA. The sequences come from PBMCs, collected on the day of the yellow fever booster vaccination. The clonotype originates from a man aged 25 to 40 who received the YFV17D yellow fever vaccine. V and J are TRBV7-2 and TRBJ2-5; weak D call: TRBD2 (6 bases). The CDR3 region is CASSLTDYLETQYF. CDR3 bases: TGTGCCAGCAGCCTGACGGACTATTTAGAGACCCAGTACTTC.